Given below is one T cell receptor beta chain in context. The V and J ends lost 6 bases and 4 bases respectively, with 9 bases between them. Germline CDR1 LNHDA, CDR2 SQIVND (reference sequence). The CDR3 is 12 amino acids. Authors' data handling: Amplifying reference gene primers gave estimates of nucleated cell counts. Profiling relied on immunoSEQ multiplex PCR, and the TCRdb table lists in-frame clones only, not all of them. That table is the source of V, J and clone size, and D and trimming were worked out from the DNA. This sample has some 200,000 clones, with about 78% found just once. This sample is drawn from a study of blood T cell repertoires in COVID-19. In the study overall: Spain, Italy and the United States supplied samples that represented acute and convalescent COVID-19. The analysed material was cDNA or gDNA that came from T cells, B-cell-depleted T cells, or PBMCs.

Sequences were obtained from peripheral blood. This sequence joins TRBV19 and TRBJ2-5, with a weak D call TRBD1 (5 bases). The sequence was collected from a woman aged 70 to 79 with acute or convalescent COVID-19. The chain's CDR3 is CASSLGAETQYF. The CDR3 coding sequence is TGTGCCAGTAGCCTAGGGGCAGAGACCCAGTACTTC. Filled out from reference TRBV19 and TRBJ2-5, the complete variable domain reads DGGITQSPKYLFRKEGQNVTLSCEQNLNHDAMYWYRQDPGQGLRLIYYSQIVNDFQKGDIAEGYSVSREKKESFPLTVTSAQKNPTAFYLCASSLGAETQYFGPGTRLLVL.